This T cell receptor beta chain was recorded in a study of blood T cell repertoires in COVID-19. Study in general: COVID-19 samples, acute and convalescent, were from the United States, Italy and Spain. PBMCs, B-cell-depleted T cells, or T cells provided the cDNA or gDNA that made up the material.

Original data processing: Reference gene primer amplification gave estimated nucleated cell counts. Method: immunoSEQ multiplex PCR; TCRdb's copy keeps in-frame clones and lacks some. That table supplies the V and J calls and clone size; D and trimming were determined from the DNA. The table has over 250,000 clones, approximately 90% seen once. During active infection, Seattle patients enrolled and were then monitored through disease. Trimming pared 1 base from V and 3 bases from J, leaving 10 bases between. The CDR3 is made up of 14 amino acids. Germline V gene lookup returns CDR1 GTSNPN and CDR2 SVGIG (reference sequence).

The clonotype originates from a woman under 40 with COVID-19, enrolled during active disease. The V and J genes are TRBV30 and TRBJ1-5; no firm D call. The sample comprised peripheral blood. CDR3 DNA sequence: TGTGCCTGGAGTGAAGGACTCAACAATCAGCCCCAGCATTTT. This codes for CAWSEGLNNQPQHF.